This T cell receptor (beta chain) comes out of a study of T-cell reconstitution after alpha-beta-depleted transplantation in children. About this clonotype: What it binds is not known.

Unique molecular identifiers were incorporated during preparation of the TCRbeta library. TCRdb passed the PCR reads through MiXCR, listing each CDR3 protein once. The table lists under 300,000 distinct CDR3 sequences, 11% of them singletons. Germline-derived CDR1 and CDR2 are LNHDA and SQIVND (reference sequence). The CDR3 totals 13 residues. V was clipped by 8 bases and J by 5 bases, with 13 bases between them. Study results and limitations: When one year had passed after transplant, most T-cell counts and diversity came from newly produced T cells. Approximately two months post-transplant, alpha-beta T cells reportedly originated from several hundred expanded graft clones.

This clonotype was sampled from a male patient aged 2 to 9 who had a stem cell transplant for chronic granulomatous disease, so the T cells may come from the graft donor. The source was peripheral blood, collected 180 days after TCRalphabeta/CD19-depleted stem cell transplant. V is TRBV19 and J is TRBJ2-1; D is ambiguous. CDR3 in amino acids: CASGLSANNEQFF. CDR3 nucleotide sequence: TGTGCCAGTGGTTTGTCGGCGAACAATGAGCAGTTCTTC.